This T cell receptor beta chain comes out of a study of somatic mutations in cytotoxic T cells in rheumatoid arthritis. Study-level findings and limits: CD8+ clonality rose with age in rheumatoid arthritis patients, unlike in healthy controls. There was no knowledge of the antigen targets of the expanded CD8+ clones. Among about 70 patients, roughly 8 showed a largest CD8+ clone that surpassed 20% of CD8+ cells.

The germline V gene has CDR1 PRHDT and CDR2 FYEKMQ (reference sequence). Trimming left V 5 bases short and J 5 bases short, with 10 bases between. This CDR3 is 13 amino acids long. In the case of this clone: Antigen unknown.

Isolation of the CD4+ and CD8+ populations was accomplished via positive magnetic bead selection, with purity assessed by flow cytometry. TCRdb keeps only in-frame clones here, not all; method: immunoSEQ multiplex PCR. The sample lists fewer than 5,000 clones; roughly 72% were seen once. The chain couples TRBV13 to TRBJ1-5, with D maybe TRBD1 (5 bases). The receptor's source is an adult with rheumatoid arthritis. The sequenced material came from CD8+ T cells sorted from blood. The CDR3 protein is CASSPGPDQPQHF. The CDR3 DNA sequence: TGTGCCAGCAGCCCGGGGCCAGATCAGCCCCAGCATTTT.